This TCR beta chain was obtained from a study of PD-1 blockade in mismatch repair-deficient tumors. Study-wide background: Enrolled about 2013-2016, patients had progressing, pretreated mismatch repair-deficient cancers of about twelve types. The study's findings and limits: After pembrolizumab, tumor-resident clones rose rapidly, then generally contracted before radiologic responses.

Every patient had mismatch repair deficiency by PCR or immunohistochemistry. Three pembrolizumab responders had their TCRs sequenced. The sample holds one count of this clone. Its antigen is unidentified. Produced via immunoSEQ multiplex PCR; TCRdb's table is partial and in-frame only. The table lists some 110,000 clones, about three quarters of them singletons, with around 4.7% in the top ten. Sample: peripheral blood, taken around 60 weeks after starting pembrolizumab. The sequence came from an adult with mismatch repair-deficient cancer.

The CDR3 DNA reads TGTGCCAGCAGCTTAAGAGCGGGAGTAATTGATGAGCAGTTCTTC. Residues: CASSLRAGVIDEQFF. The rearrangement joins TRBV13 to TRBJ2-1; 8 bases are a match to TRBD2. J gave up 8 bases and V 2 bases, and 8 bases lay outside the gene matches. The CDR3 totals 15 residues. CDR1 PRHDT and CDR2 FYEKMQ come from the germline V gene (reference sequence).